This TCR beta chain was profiled in a study of cytomegalovirus exposure and HLA in healthy donors. Study at large: Unique TCR beta sequences numbering 117 million came from roughly 180 million T cells in an earlier analysis. Around 87 million unique TCRs, all from HLA-typed donors, were included in an early release of the data. Study results and caveats: Three CMV-associated chains were confirmed in vitro to be specific for CMV antigens. Some 150 TCR beta chains were listed as cytomegalovirus-associated.

CDR3 size: 13 residues. Per germline, CDR1 MNHEY and CDR2 SMNVEV (reference sequence). V was trimmed by 5 bases and J by 1 base, leaving 8 bases between them. The PCR ran on 60 Vbeta and 13 Jbeta primers. TCRdb's table, derived via immunoSEQ multiplex PCR, lists solely in-frame clones and lacks some. The repertoire holds some 190,000 clones, with about 85% as singletons. As for this clone: Its antigen is still unknown.

The sequence was obtained from a girl aged 10 to 17 in good health and CMV-seropositive. The gene calls are TRBV27 and TRBJ1-1; no clear D. Sequenced: PBMCs. The CDR3 protein is CASSSSPNTEAFF. The CDR3 coding sequence is TGTGCCAGCAGTAGTAGCCCGAACACTGAAGCTTTCTTT.